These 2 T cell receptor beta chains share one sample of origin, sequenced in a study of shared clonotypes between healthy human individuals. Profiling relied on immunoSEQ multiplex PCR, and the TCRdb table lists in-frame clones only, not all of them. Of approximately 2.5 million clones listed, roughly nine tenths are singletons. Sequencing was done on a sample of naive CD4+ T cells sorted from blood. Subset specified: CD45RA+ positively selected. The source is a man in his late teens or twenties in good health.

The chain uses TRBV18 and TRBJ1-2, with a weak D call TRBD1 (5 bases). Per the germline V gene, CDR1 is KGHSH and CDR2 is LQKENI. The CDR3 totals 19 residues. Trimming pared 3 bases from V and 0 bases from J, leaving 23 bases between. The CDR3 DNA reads TGTGCCAGCTCACCGCCTAAGGGACCGTTAAACCCCCCTAACTATGGCTACACCTTC. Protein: CASSPPKGPLNPPNYGYTF.

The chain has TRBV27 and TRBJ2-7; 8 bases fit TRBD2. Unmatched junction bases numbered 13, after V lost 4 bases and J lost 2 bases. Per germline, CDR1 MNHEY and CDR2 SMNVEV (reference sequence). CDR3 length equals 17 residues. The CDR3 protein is CASSWTGGSHTAYEQYF. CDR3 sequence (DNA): TGTGCCAGCAGTTGGACGGGGGGGAGCCACACTGCCTACGAGCAGTACTTC.